This T cell receptor (beta chain) came from a study of T cells after yellow fever vaccination. Overall study: Preparation used SMART-Seq v4 Ultra Low Input for the low-cell-number fractions.

Trimming at V came to 5 bases and at J to 2 bases, leaving 19 bases not matched to a gene. The CDR3 extends over 19 amino acids. Germline CDR1 reads SGHAT; CDR2 reads FQNNGV. Whole-study findings and limits: FACS-sorted repertoires might harbor abundant contaminating clonotypes from the bulk population.

The sample holds many counts of this clonotype. The antigen is not known. By 5'RACE template switching, TCR cDNA was produced, with a universal primer site and UMIs added in the process. Using its own MiXCR run on the 5' RACE reads, TCRdb lists one record per CDR3 protein. The profile shows around 230,000 distinct CDR3 sequences, approximately 6.8% of them singletons. This chain links TRBV11-2 with TRBJ2-7; TRBD2 matches 9 bases. The sequences come from CD4+ T cells sorted from PBMCs, collected on the day of the yellow fever booster vaccination. The receptor was isolated from a man aged 25-45 years who received the YFV17D yellow fever vaccine. This chain's CDR3 is CASSASFSPGLAFAYEQYF. The DNA for the CDR3 is TGTGCCAGCAGCGCGAGTTTTTCCCCGGGACTAGCTTTTGCCTACGAGCAGTACTTC.